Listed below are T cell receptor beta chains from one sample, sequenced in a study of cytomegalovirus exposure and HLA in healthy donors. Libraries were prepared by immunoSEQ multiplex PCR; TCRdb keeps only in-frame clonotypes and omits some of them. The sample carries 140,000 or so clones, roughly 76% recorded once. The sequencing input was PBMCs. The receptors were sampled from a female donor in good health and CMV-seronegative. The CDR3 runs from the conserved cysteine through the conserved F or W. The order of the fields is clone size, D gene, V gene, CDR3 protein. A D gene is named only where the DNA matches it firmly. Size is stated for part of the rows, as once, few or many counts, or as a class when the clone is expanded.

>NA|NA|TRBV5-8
CASSLAENYEQYF
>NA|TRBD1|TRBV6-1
CASSEWVGGGDTEAFF
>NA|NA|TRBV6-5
CASSYSSNYEQFF
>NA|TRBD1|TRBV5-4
CASSLGDRGPEGYTF
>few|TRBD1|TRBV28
CASNESGTGAYEQYF
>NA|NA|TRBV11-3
CASIPPSVLNTEAFF
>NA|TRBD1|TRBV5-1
CASSPLTGGDNSPLHF
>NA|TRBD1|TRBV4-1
CASSAQTGATTNEKLFF
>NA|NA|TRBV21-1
CASSALGTAVSNQPQHF
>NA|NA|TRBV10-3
CAITTDTNQPQHF
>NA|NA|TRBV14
CASSQITGPNEQFF
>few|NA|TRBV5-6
CASSLEGRTNTGELFF
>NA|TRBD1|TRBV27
CASSLSSGTGTYEQYF
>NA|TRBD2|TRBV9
CASSIRKGAGDTGELFF
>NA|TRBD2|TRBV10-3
CAISESGGNRETQYF
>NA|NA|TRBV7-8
CASSEYTGTEAFF
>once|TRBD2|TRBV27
CASKERGTHNEQFF
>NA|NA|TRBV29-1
CSVYSYNEQFF
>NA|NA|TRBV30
CAWSRFARELEKLFF
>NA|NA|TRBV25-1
CASSASGVVGTDTQYF
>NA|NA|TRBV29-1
CSVHPGGAEQYF
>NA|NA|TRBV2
CASSASPQALGNTIYF
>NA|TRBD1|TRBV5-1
CASSLGRGQGSTEAFF
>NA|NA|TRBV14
CASSQDRAGGLRYGYTF
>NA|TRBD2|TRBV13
CASSLLAGGPNEQFF
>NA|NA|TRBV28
CASLRGGKDQPQHF
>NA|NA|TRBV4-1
CASSQDRQRAALF
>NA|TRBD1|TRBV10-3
CAIKQDRENTEAFF
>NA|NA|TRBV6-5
CASSTGLTREKLFF
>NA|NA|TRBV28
CASRGQSPDTQYF
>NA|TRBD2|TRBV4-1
CASSQDRREAIEQYF
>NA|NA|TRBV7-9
CASNVREISYNEQFF
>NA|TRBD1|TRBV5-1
CASSLAGQAGSGANVLTF
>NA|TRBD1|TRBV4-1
CASSLRQGAGNYGYTF
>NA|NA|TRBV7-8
CASSSQDIATNEKLFF
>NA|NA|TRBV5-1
CASSLSGGLGEETQYF
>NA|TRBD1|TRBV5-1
CASSVGQGPNEKLFF
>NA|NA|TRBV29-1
CSVDWLANYNEQFF
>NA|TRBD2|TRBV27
CASSLREAYNEQFF
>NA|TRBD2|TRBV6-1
CASSPGTSETNEQFF
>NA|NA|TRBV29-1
CSVRSGQETQYF
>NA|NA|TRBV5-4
CASSLAGPVVSYEQYF
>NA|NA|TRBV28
CASSLEAGENTDTQYF
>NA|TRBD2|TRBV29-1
CSVRMTSGRSEQYF
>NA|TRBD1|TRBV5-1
CASSLLSTGSGEKLFF
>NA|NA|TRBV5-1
CASSTDSANQPQHF
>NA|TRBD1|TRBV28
CASSPQGAQEKLFF
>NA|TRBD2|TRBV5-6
CASSFGLAGNEQYF
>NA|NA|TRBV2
CASSPRNTAEAFF
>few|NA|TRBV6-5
CASTYYGGPTYEQYF
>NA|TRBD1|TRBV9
CASSGPGTGTLYEQYF
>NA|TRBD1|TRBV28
CASTLDRGNYEQYF
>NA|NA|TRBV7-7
CASSYRVQETQYF